This T cell receptor (beta chain) was captured in a study of control samples from healthy donors and cancer patients (TCRdb year 2020). From the germline V gene (reference sequence), CDR1 is LNHDA and CDR2 is SQIVND. The CDR3 has 14 amino acids, counting the end cysteine and phenylalanine. CDR3 DNA is the only sequence kept; it has 42 bases, read in frame from the first base. The protocol used for the library was the immunoSEQ multiplex PCR assay. As stored in TCRdb, this immuneACCESS dataset retains in-frame rearrangements with V and J assigned. A fraction of the clones does not appear; measured against another copy, unresolved V genes explain less than half of the discrepancy, and the remainder lacks a known reason. In all, the sample holds about 130,000 clones, and more than 90% of those were seen once. The ten largest clones take up about 5.5% of the sample. Comment on this clone: Its antigen is not yet known. Base qualities are not recorded, but no much larger clone differs from it by a single base.

The chain couples TRBV19 to TRBJ1-5; TRBD1 is perhaps the D gene, given 5 matching bases. Sequencing was performed on blood. The clonotype was recovered from a man younger than 35 in good health. The DNA sequence is as follows: TGTGCTACTTCCGATACGGGGACGGGACAGCCCCAGCATTTT. It translates to CATSDTGTGQPQHF.